The rows below give T cell receptor beta chains drawn from one sample of a study of blood T cell repertoires in COVID-19. TCRdb's copy holds only in-frame clones and misses some; the assay was immunoSEQ multiplex PCR. This table has just under 65,000 clones, more than 75% appearing once. Sequencing was performed on peripheral blood. All receptors derive from a human donor in a cohort sampled during active COVID-19. CDR3s include the opening cysteine and the closing phenylalanine or tryptophan. A D gene is named only where the DNA matches it firmly. Rows may omit the clone size; those that give it use once, few, many or a size class.

TRBV7-8,-,TRBD1,TRBJ2-7,CASSLAGTASYEQYF,TGTGCCAGCAGCTTAGCAGGGACAGCCTCCTACGAGCAGTACTTC
TRBV27,-,-,TRBJ2-3,CASRGGGTPPDTQYF,TGTGCCAGCAGAGGGGGGGGGACCCCGCCAGATACGCAGTATTTT
TRBV5-1,-,-,TRBJ1-1,CASSLTGMQRDTEAFF,TGCGCCAGCAGCTTGACAGGGATGCAACGGGACACTGAAGCTTTCTTT
TRBV29-1,-,TRBD1,TRBJ2-5,CSARQGAMGETQYF,TGCAGCGCCCGACAGGGGGCAATGGGAGAGACCCAGTACTTC
TRBV5-6,-,-,TRBJ1-1,CASSLGQSRYTEAFF,TGTGCCAGCAGCCTAGGACAGAGTCGGTACACTGAAGCTTTCTTT
TRBV5-1,-,-,TRBJ2-3,CASSLSPGDGTDTQYF,TGCGCCAGCAGCTTGTCACCAGGGGACGGCACAGATACGCAGTATTTT
TRBV7-2,-,TRBD2,TRBJ2-5,CASSRGVQETQYF,TGTGCCAGCAGCCGGGGGGTACAGGAGACCCAGTACTTC
TRBV7-3,-,-,TRBJ1-1,CASSKRSSTEAFF,TGTGCCAGCAGCAAGAGGTCATCGACTGAAGCTTTCTTT
TRBV25-1,few,-,TRBJ1-2,CASSDPYGYTF,TGTGCCAGCAGTGACCCTTATGGCTACACCTTC
TRBV19,-,-,TRBJ1-2,CASSVQGPNYGYTF,TGTGCCAGTAGTGTCCAGGGGCCGAACTATGGCTACACCTTC
TRBV5-1,once,TRBD1,TRBJ1-1,CASSFSQGANTEAFF,TGCGCCAGCAGCTTCAGTCAGGGGGCGAACACTGAAGCTTTCTTT
TRBV5-1,once,TRBD2,TRBJ2-7,CASSPGGSGFYEQYF,TGCGCCAGCAGCCCGGGAGGGTCGGGATTCTACGAGCAGTACTTC
TRBV7-2,-,TRBD2,TRBJ2-1,CASSLRFSGGRYNEQFF,TGTGCCAGCAGCCTCCGCTTCAGCGGGGGCCGATACAATGAGCAGTTCTTC
TRBV4-3,-,-,TRBJ1-1,CASSQDTGGNTEAFF,TGCGCCAGCAGCCAAGATACGGGGGGCAACACTGAAGCTTTCTTT
TRBV7-9,-,-,TRBJ2-1,CASSLNEQGYNEQFF,TGTGCCAGCAGCCTTAACGAACAGGGCTACAATGAGCAGTTCTTC
TRBV6-5,-,-,TRBJ2-3,CASRTGTLFTDTQYF,TGTGCCAGCAGGACTGGGACTCTATTCACAGATACGCAGTATTTT
TRBV25-1,-,-,TRBJ2-7,CASSESGKSAYEQYF,TGTGCCAGCAGTGAATCAGGGAAAAGCGCCTACGAGCAGTACTTC
TRBV7-9,-,TRBD2,TRBJ2-2,CASRSSGANTGELFF,TGTGCCAGCAGGTCAAGCGGGGCGAACACCGGGGAGCTGTTTTTT
TRBV11-3,-,-,TRBJ2-1,CASASGPGQYPNEQFF,TGTGCCAGCGCCTCCGGCCCAGGCCAATATCCCAATGAGCAGTTCTTC
TRBV6-2/TRBV6-3,-,-,TRBJ2-3,CASSYFSASDTQYF,TGTGCCAGCAGTTACTTCTCCGCGTCGGATACGCAGTATTTT
TRBV4-1,-,TRBD2,TRBJ2-2,CASSQDTGGYTGELFF,TGCGCCAGCAGCCAAGATACGGGGGGATACACCGGGGAGCTGTTTTTT
TRBV2,many,TRBD1,TRBJ1-6,CASIRQGGSPLHF,TGTGCCAGCATTCGACAGGGTGGTTCACCCCTCCACTTT
TRBV2,-,TRBD2,TRBJ2-5,CASRPGLAGPQETQYF,TGTGCCAGCAGGCCTGGACTAGCGGGGCCTCAAGAGACCCAGTACTTC
TRBV7-2,-,TRBD2,TRBJ2-7,CASSSPGGGYEQYF,TGTGCCAGCAGCTCCCCCGGGGGGGGCTACGAGCAGTACTTC
TRBV7-9,-,-,TRBJ1-1,CASSLTWNTEAFF,TGTGCCAGCAGCCTAACGTGGAACACTGAAGCTTTCTTT
TRBV27,few,-,TRBJ2-5,CASSLSVGIQETQYF,TGTGCCAGCAGTTTATCGGTCGGGATCCAAGAGACCCAGTACTTC
TRBV19,-,-,TRBJ2-2,CASSIDERRDRANTGELFF,TGTGCCAGTAGTATAGATGAGCGGAGGGACCGCGCGAACACCGGGGAGCTGTTTTTT
TRBV19,-,TRBD1,TRBJ2-2,CASSIVHGRGWAGELFF,TGTGCCAGTAGTATAGTCCACGGCAGGGGGTGGGCCGGGGAGCTGTTTTTT
TRBV12-3/TRBV12-4,-,-,TRBJ2-7,CASSRGHPYEQYF,TGTGCCAGCAGCCGGGGACACCCCTACGAGCAGTACTTC